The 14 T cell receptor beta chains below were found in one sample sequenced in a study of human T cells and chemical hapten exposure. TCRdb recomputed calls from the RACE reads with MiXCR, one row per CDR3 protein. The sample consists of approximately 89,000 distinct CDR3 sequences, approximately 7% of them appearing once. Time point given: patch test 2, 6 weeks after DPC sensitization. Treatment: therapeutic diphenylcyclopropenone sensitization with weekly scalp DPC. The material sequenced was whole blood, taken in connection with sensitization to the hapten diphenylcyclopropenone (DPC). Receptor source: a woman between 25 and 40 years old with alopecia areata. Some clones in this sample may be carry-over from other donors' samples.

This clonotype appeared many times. CDR3 DNA: TGTGCCAGCAGTTCCAAGGGAAACACTGAAGCTTTCTTT. Its translation: CASSSKGNTEAFF. The chain uses TRBV27 and TRBJ1-1; D is unresolved. The V gene lost 4 bases and the J gene lost 2 bases, with 8 bases spanning the gap. CDR1 and CDR2 (germline): MNHEY, SMNVEV (reference sequence). This CDR3 region has 13 residues.

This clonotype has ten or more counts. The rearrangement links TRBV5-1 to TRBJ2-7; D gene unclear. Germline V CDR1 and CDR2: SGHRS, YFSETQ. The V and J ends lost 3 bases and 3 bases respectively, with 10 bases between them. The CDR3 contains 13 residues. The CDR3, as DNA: TGCGCCAGCAGCTCGATGGGCTTCTACGAGCAGTACTTC. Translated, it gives CASSSMGFYEQYF.

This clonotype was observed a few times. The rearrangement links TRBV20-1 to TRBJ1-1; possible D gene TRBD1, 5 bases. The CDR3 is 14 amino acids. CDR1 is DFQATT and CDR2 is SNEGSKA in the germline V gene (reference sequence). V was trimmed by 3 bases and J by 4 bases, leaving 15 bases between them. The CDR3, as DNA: TGCAGTGCTAGTAATGGGGGGGTGACCACTGAAGCTTTCTTT. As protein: CSASNGGVTTEAFF.

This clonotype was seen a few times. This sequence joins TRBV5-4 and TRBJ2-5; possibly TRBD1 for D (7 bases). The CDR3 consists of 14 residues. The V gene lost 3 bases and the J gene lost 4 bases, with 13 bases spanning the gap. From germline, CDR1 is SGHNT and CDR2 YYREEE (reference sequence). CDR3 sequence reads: CASSSGGRRETQYF. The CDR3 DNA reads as TGTGCCAGCAGCTCAGGGGGGAGGAGAGAGACCCAGTACTTC.

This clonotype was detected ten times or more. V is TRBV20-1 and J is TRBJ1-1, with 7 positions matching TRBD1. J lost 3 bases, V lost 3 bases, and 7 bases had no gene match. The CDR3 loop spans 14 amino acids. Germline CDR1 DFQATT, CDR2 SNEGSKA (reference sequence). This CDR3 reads CSARTGSGDTEAFF. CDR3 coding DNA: TGCAGTGCTAGGACAGGGTCGGGGGACACTGAAGCTTTCTTT.

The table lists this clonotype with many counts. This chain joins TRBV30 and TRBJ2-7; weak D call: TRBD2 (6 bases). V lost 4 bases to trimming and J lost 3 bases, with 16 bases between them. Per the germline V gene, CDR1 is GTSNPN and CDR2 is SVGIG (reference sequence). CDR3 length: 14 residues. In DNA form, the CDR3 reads TGTGCCTGGAAGCACCCGGGGACTGTCTACGAGCAGTACTTC. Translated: CAWKHPGTVYEQYF.

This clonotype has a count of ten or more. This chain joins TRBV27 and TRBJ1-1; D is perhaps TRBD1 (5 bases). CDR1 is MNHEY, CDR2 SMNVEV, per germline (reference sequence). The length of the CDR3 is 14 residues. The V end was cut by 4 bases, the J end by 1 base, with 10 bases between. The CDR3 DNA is TGTGCCAGCAGTTATTCAGGGAAGAACACTGAAGCTTTCTTT. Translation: CASSYSGKNTEAFF.

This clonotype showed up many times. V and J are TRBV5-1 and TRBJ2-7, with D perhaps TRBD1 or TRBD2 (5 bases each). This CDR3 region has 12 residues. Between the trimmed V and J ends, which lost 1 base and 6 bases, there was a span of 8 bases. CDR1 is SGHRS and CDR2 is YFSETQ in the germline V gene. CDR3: CASSLLGVEQYF. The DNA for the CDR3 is TGCGCCAGCAGCTTGTTGGGGGTCGAGCAGTACTTC.

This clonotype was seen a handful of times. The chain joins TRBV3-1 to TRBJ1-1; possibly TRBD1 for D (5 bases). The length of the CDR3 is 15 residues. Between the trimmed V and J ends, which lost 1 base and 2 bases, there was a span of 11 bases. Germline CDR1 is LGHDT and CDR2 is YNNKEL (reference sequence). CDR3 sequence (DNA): TGTGCCAGCAGCCAAGGTTTTGGGGCTAACACTGAAGCTTTCTTT. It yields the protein CASSQGFGANTEAFF.

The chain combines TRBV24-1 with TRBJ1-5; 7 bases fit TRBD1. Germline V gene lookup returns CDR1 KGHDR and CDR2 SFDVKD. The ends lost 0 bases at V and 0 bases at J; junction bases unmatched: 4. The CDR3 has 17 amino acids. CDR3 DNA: TGTGCCACCAGTGATTTGGGCAGGGGGACTAGCAATCAGCCCCAGCATTTT. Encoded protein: CATSDLGRGTSNQPQHF.

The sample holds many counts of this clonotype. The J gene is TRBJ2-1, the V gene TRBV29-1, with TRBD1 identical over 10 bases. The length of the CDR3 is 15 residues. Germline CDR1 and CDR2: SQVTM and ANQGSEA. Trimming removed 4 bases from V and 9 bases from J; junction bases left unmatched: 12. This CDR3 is CSVASRQGASREQFF. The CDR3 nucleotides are TGCAGCGTTGCGTCCCGACAGGGGGCTTCGCGTGAGCAGTTCTTC.

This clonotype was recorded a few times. CDR3 sequence reads: CSVGGRGQETQYF. CDR3 nucleotide sequence: TGCAGCGTGGGGGGCAGGGGGCAAGAGACCCAGTACTTC. The chain combines TRBV29-1 with TRBJ2-5; a weak D match, TRBD1 (7 bases). CDR3 length equals 13 residues. CDR1 is SQVTM, CDR2 ANQGSEA, per germline. Trimming left V 6 bases short and J 2 bases short, with 13 bases between.

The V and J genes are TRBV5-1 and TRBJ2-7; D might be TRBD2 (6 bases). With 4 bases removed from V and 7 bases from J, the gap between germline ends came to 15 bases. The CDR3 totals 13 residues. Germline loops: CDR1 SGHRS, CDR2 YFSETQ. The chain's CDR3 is CASSTVGAGEQYF. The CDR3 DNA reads TGCGCCAGCAGCACCGTAGGGGCGGGGGAGCAGTACTTC.

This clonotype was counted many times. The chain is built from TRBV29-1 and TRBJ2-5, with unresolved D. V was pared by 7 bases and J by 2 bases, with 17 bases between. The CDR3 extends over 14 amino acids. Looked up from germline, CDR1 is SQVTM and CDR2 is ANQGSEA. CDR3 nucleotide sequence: TGCAGCGCCAGTTTAGCTATGAGGCAAGAGACCCAGTACTTC. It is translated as CSASLAMRQETQYF.